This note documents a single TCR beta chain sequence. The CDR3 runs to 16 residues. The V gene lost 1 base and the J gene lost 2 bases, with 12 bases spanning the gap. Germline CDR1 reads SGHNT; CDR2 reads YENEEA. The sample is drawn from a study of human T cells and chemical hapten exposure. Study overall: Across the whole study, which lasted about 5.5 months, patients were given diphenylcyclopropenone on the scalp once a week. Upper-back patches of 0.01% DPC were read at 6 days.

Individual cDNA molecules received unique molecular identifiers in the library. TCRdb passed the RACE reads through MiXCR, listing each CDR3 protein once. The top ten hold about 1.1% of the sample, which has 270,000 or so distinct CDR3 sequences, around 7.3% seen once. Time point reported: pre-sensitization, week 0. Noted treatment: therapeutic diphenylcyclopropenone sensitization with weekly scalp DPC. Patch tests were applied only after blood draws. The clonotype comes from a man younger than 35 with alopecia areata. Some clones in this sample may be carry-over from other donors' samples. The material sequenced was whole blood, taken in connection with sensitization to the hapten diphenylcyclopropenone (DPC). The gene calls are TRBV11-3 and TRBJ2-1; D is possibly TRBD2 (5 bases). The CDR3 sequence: CASSLVGDLTYNEQFF. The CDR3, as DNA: TGTGCCAGCAGCTTAGTCGGGGATTTAACCTACAATGAGCAGTTCTTC.